A selection of T cell receptor beta chains follows, all from one sample in a study of cytomegalovirus exposure and HLA in healthy donors. Data came from immunoSEQ multiplex PCR; TCRdb stores just in-frame clones and leaves some out. Across tens of thousands of clones, the top ten clones capture about 2.5% of the sample. Sequences were obtained from PBMCs. The receptors come from a female donor in good health and CMV-seronegative. Both conserved end residues are trimmed from each CDR3. Fields, in order: CDR3 protein, CDR3 length, J gene, V gene.

cdr3_aa: AISLSSYEQY
cdr3_length: 10
j_call: TRBJ2-7
v_call: TRBV10-3

cdr3_aa: ASSQDSSSYEQY
cdr3_length: 12
j_call: TRBJ2-7
v_call: TRBV7-9

cdr3_aa: ASDRDDTEAF
cdr3_length: 10
j_call: TRBJ1-1
v_call: TRBV2

cdr3_aa: SVEGGRGVDIQY
cdr3_length: 12
j_call: TRBJ2-4
v_call: TRBV29-1

cdr3_aa: ASSPDRGNGYT
cdr3_length: 11
j_call: TRBJ1-2
v_call: TRBV18

cdr3_aa: ASSFDRGPYEQY
cdr3_length: 12
j_call: TRBJ2-7
v_call: TRBV2

cdr3_aa: ASSQDIGQPQH
cdr3_length: 11
j_call: TRBJ1-5
v_call: TRBV4-1

cdr3_aa: ASSQNYRAPEAF
cdr3_length: 12
j_call: TRBJ1-1
v_call: TRBV4-3

cdr3_aa: ASSVGAHTEAF
cdr3_length: 11
j_call: TRBJ1-1
v_call: TRBV9

cdr3_aa: ASSDIQGDGEKLF
cdr3_length: 13
j_call: TRBJ1-4
v_call: TRBV5-1

cdr3_aa: ASSHRTRYEQY
cdr3_length: 11
j_call: TRBJ2-7
v_call: TRBV14

cdr3_aa: ASSGTPGQGAQAF
cdr3_length: 13
j_call: TRBJ1-1
v_call: TRBV6-1

cdr3_aa: ASSWGTGANTEAF
cdr3_length: 13
j_call: TRBJ1-1
v_call: TRBV5-1

cdr3_aa: ASSLAGGQTEAF
cdr3_length: 12
j_call: TRBJ1-1
v_call: TRBV7-6

cdr3_aa: ASSAVIRATGGQYGYT
cdr3_length: 16
j_call: TRBJ1-2
v_call: TRBV7-8

cdr3_aa: ASSEWGPGNTIY
cdr3_length: 12
j_call: TRBJ1-3
v_call: TRBV6-1

cdr3_aa: ASSFTGGKGYT
cdr3_length: 11
j_call: TRBJ1-2
v_call: TRBV27

cdr3_aa: ASWGPGGQPQH
cdr3_length: 11
j_call: TRBJ1-5
v_call: TRBV28

cdr3_aa: ASSQRQGGEKLF
cdr3_length: 12
j_call: TRBJ1-4
v_call: TRBV7-2